The entry below describes one TCR beta chain. The record originates from a study of blood T cell repertoires in COVID-19. As for the study in general: COVID-19 samples, acute and convalescent, were from the United States, Italy and Spain. T cells, B-cell-depleted T cells, or PBMCs supplied cDNA or gDNA.

This CDR3 is 17 amino acids long. Trimming cost V 0 bases and J 4 bases; bases outside gene matches: 10. Germline V gene data show CDR1 as SGHDT and CDR2 as YYEEEE. The table came from immunoSEQ multiplex PCR; TCRdb's copy has only in-frame clones and leaves some out. The table lists fewer than 300,000 clones, 85% to 90% of them singletons, with approximately 12% in the top ten. Patients from Seattle were sampled longitudinally, starting during active infection. The sequenced material came from peripheral blood. The source of this sequence is a woman aged 25 to 39 with COVID-19, enrolled during active disease. This chain joins TRBV5-6 and TRBJ2-1; TRBD2 aligns across 7 bases. As DNA, the CDR3 is TGTGCCAGCAGCTTGGAGCGGGGCGGGGGACGATACAATGAGCAGTTCTTC. Translated: CASSLERGGGRYNEQFF.